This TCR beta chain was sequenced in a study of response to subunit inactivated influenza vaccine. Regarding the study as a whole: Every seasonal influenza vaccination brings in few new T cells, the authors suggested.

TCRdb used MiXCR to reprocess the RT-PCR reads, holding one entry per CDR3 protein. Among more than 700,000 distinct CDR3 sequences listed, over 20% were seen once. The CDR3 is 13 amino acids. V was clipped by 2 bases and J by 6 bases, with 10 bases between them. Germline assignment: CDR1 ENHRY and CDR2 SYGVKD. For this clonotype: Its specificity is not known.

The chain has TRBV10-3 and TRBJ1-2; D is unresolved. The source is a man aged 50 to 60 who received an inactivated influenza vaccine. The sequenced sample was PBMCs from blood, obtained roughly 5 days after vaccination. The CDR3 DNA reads TGTGCCATCAGTGAGGGACTATCGGATGGCTACACCTTC. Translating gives CAISEGLSDGYTF.